This T cell receptor beta chain was obtained from a study of response to subunit inactivated influenza vaccine. TCRdb re-called the RT-PCR reads through MiXCR, storing one row per CDR3 protein. Of more than 700,000 distinct CDR3 sequences in the sample, 21% were seen once. The sample holds a few counts of this clonotype. The antigen remains undetermined. Study results and caveats: It was suggested by the authors that few new T cells are recruited by each seasonal influenza vaccination.

This TCR was recovered from a man in his fifties or sixties who received an inactivated influenza vaccine. The sequences come from PBMCs from blood, collected roughly 5 days after vaccination.

The CDR3 DNA is TGCAGTGCTCCCCAATTCGTCGGGACTAGCACAGATACGCAGTATTTT. As protein: CSAPQFVGTSTDTQYF. The V and J genes are TRBV20-1 and TRBJ2-3, with D possibly TRBD2 on 6 matching bases. Per germline, CDR1 DFQATT and CDR2 SNEGSKA (reference sequence). Trimming removed 5 bases at V and 0 bases at J, with 18 bases between. This CDR3 is built from 16 residues.